Below, 30 T cell receptor beta chains from the same sample are listed, as sequenced in a study of cytomegalovirus exposure and HLA in healthy donors. PCR was performed using 60 Vbeta and 13 Jbeta primers. Sequencing was performed with immunoSEQ multiplex PCR; in TCRdb, only in-frame clones are kept and a portion is missing. The sample includes some 190,000 clones, around nine tenths of them seen just once. Sequenced: PBMCs. The receptors derive from a woman under 30 in good health and CMV-seronegative.

The CDR3 region has the DNA TGTGCCAGCAGCCTTAATATGGGGAGGGAGCAGTACTTC. This gives the protein CASSLNMGREQYF. The V call is TRBV5-6, the J call TRBJ2-7; a possible D gene is TRBD2 (6 bases). The CDR3 is 13 amino acids. Germline V gene lookup returns CDR1 SGHDT and CDR2 YYEEEE. The germline V and J ends were trimmed by 4 bases and 7 bases, with 15 bases remaining between them.

This chain joins TRBV2 and TRBJ2-7; possibly TRBD1 for D (5 bases). This CDR3 contains 16 residues. Germline V gene data show CDR1 as SNHLY and CDR2 as FYNNEI. V was trimmed by 3 bases and J by 4 bases, leaving 19 bases between them. The CDR3 region is CASSDLVRGAVYEQYF. CDR3 DNA sequence: TGTGCCAGCAGTGATCTAGTCCGTGGGGCGGTTTACGAGCAGTACTTC.

The genes are TRBV29-1 and TRBJ1-2, with TRBD1 identical over 9 bases. CDR3 size: 15 residues. CDR1 SQVTM and CDR2 ANQGSEA come from the germline V gene. V shed 0 bases, J shed 2 bases, and the junction held 4 bases outside the gene matches. The CDR3 bases are TGCAGCGTTGAAGATCCCGGACAGGGGAACTATGGCTACACCTTC. The encoded protein is CSVEDPGQGNYGYTF.

The chain has TRBV5-4 and TRBJ2-3; unclear D gene. Germline lookup yields CDR1 SGHNT and CDR2 YYREEE (reference sequence). The CDR3 sequence is 15 residues long. V lost 0 bases and J 6 bases, leaving 14 bases between the germline ends. CDR3 DNA: TGTGCCAGCAGCTTGGGGGTGGCGGCCCGGGATACGCAGTATTTT. Translating gives CASSLGVAARDTQYF.

The chain uses TRBV27 and TRBJ1-1, with a possible D match to TRBD1 (5 bases). V was trimmed by 5 bases and J by 4 bases, leaving 11 bases between them. Germline-derived CDR1 and CDR2 are MNHEY and SMNVEV (reference sequence). This CDR3 comprises 13 residues. The CDR3 bases are TGTGCCAGCAGTCAAGACAGCGTCACTGAAGCTTTCTTT. As protein: CASSQDSVTEAFF.

The chain combines TRBV7-8 with TRBJ2-3, with D unclear. Germline V gene lookup returns CDR1 SGHVS and CDR2 FQNEAQ. The CDR3 is 19 residues long. Between the trimmed V and J ends, which lost 5 bases and 0 bases, there was a span of 24 bases. DNA for the CDR3: TGTGCCAGCAGCCACCTGTCCAAACCTGTAGCCACTAGCACAGATACGCAGTATTTT. As protein: CASSHLSKPVATSTDTQYF.

The chain uses TRBV6-5 and TRBJ1-5; weak D call: TRBD1 (5 bases). This CDR3 comprises 14 residues. CDR1 and CDR2 from the germline V gene are MNHEY and SVGAGI. The V gene lost 8 bases and the J gene lost 4 bases, with 15 bases spanning the gap. The CDR3: CASALKGINQPQHF. As DNA, the CDR3 is TGTGCCAGCGCCCTGAAGGGGATTAATCAGCCCCAGCATTTT.

This chain joins TRBV30 and TRBJ1-1; D not resolved. V lost 4 bases to trimming and J lost 0 bases, with 9 bases between them. This CDR3 has 13 amino acids. Germline V gene lookup returns CDR1 GTSNPN and CDR2 SVGIG (reference sequence). DNA of the CDR3: TGTGCCTGGACGGGAGCCATGAACACTGAAGCTTTCTTT. Amino acid sequence: CAWTGAMNTEAFF.

The V gene is TRBV7-8, the J gene TRBJ1-3; 11 bases align to TRBD1. Trimming took 4 bases from V and 7 from J; bases not matched to a gene: 6. The CDR3 runs 15 residues. CDR1 is SGHVS, CDR2 FQNEAQ, per germline. The CDR3 loop is CASSSAGTGGNTIYF. CDR3 bases: TGTGCCAGCAGCTCGGCCGGGACAGGGGGGAACACCATATATTTT. The entire variable domain, with the rest obtained from reference TRBV7-8 and TRBJ1-3, is as follows: GAGVSQSPRYKVAKRGQDVALRCDPISGHVSLFWYQQALGQGPEFLTYFQNEAQLDKSGLPSDRFFAERPEGSVSTLKIQRTQQEDSAVYLCASSSAGTGGNTIYFGEGSWLTVV.

This chain links TRBV7-3 with TRBJ2-1; the match to TRBD2 covers 8 bases. Germline V gives CDR1 SGHTA, CDR2 FQGTGA. V dropped 3 bases and J dropped 8; count of bases not matched to a gene: 9. The CDR3 length is 15 residues. CDR3 loop: CASSFKAGGLDEQFF. The CDR3 DNA reads TGTGCCAGCAGCTTTAAGGCGGGAGGATTGGATGAGCAGTTCTTC.

The chain is built from TRBV5-6 and TRBJ2-7; tentatively, D is TRBD2 (5 bases). The germline V gene has CDR1 SGHDT and CDR2 YYEEEE. V gave up 2 bases and J gave up 0 bases, with 12 bases separating them. CDR3 length: 15 amino acids. CDR3 sequence (DNA): TGTGCCAGCAGCTTAGGACGGGGAAGCTCCTACGAGCAGTACTTC. Amino acid sequence: CASSLGRGSSYEQYF.

The genes are TRBV6-1 and TRBJ1-3; a possible D gene is TRBD1 (5 bases). Trimming removed 4 bases at V and 2 bases at J, with 18 bases between. Germline loops: CDR1 MNHNS, CDR2 SASEGT. The CDR3 runs to 17 residues. The CDR3 is CASSGLVGQGAGNTIYF. In nucleotides, the CDR3 is TGTGCCAGCAGTGGCCTTGTCGGACAAGGGGCTGGAAACACCATATATTTT.

This clone has a handful of counts. The rearrangement joins TRBV27 to TRBJ1-6; 9 bases are a match to TRBD1. The V gene end was trimmed by 0 bases and the J gene end by 7 bases; junction bases not matched to a gene: 4. CDR1 MNHEY and CDR2 SMNVEV come from the germline V gene (reference sequence). There are 16 residues in the CDR3. The CDR3, as DNA: TGTGCCAGCAGTTTATCATGGGACAGGGCGAATTCACCCCTCCACTTT. It specifies CASSLSWDRANSPLHF.

The chain joins TRBV29-1 to TRBJ1-2, with 7 bases aligning to TRBD1. J gave up 4 bases and V 2 bases, and 7 bases lay outside the gene matches. Germline V CDR1 and CDR2: SQVTM, ANQGSEA. This CDR3 region has 14 residues. The CDR3 protein is CSVEPLDRVYGYTF. As DNA, the CDR3 is TGCAGCGTTGAACCACTCGACAGGGTCTATGGCTACACCTTC.

V and J are TRBV5-1 and TRBJ1-5; D is unclear. CDR1 and CDR2 from the germline V gene are SGHRS and YFSETQ. The CDR3 spans 14 residues. Trimming pared 0 bases from V and 0 bases from J, leaving 4 bases between. The CDR3 spells CASSLGYSNQPQHF. As DNA, the CDR3 is TGCGCCAGCAGCTTGGGTTATAGCAATCAGCCCCAGCATTTT.

This clone appeared once. The CDR3 nucleotides are TGCAGCGTCGGGGCAGGGGCACTCAACGAGCAGTACTTC. Translation gives CSVGAGALNEQYF. This rearrangement joins TRBV29-1 to TRBJ2-7, with D possibly being TRBD1 (6 bases). Trimming pared 6 bases from V and 5 bases from J, leaving 17 bases between. The CDR3 has 13 residues. CDR1 SQVTM and CDR2 ANQGSEA come from the germline V gene.

CDR3 protein: CASSVGQDHYGYTF. CDR3 nucleotide sequence: TGTGCCAGCAGCGTAGGTCAGGATCACTATGGCTACACCTTC. This chain links TRBV9 with TRBJ1-2; D is undetermined. Germline V lookup: CDR1 SGDLS, CDR2 YYNGEE. The V gene lost 0 bases and the J gene lost 3 bases, with 9 bases spanning the gap. This CDR3 has 14 residues. Based on the CDR3 plus reference TRBV9 and TRBJ1-2, the full variable domain is DSGVTQTPKHLITATGQRVTLRCSPRSGDLSVYWYQQSLDQGLQFLIQYYNGEERAKGNILERFSAQQFPDLHSELNLSSLELGDSALYFCASSVGQDHYGYTFGSGTRLTVV.

V is TRBV5-6 and J is TRBJ1-1; D call uncertain. Between the trimmed V and J ends, which lost 2 bases and 5 bases, there was a span of 13 bases. The CDR3 totals 14 residues. CDR1 is SGHDT, CDR2 YYEEEE, per germline. The CDR3 is CASSFGSPWTEAFF. In nucleotides, the CDR3 is TGTGCCAGCAGCTTTGGGAGTCCTTGGACTGAAGCTTTCTTT.

A remark on this clone: Different DNA sequences within this sample yield the same CDR3. The chain carries TRBV28 and TRBJ1-1; possibly TRBD1 for D (6 bases). The CDR3 totals 13 residues. Per germline, CDR1 MDHEN and CDR2 SYDVKM. V lost 4 bases to trimming and J lost 1 base, with 7 bases between them. The CDR3 region has the DNA TGTGCCAGCAGTTCGGGACAGAACACTGAAGCTTTCTTT. Translating gives CASSSGQNTEAFF. The full variable domain, completed using reference TRBV28 and TRBJ1-1, is DVKVTQSSRYLVKRTGEKVFLECVQDMDHENMFWYRQDPGLGLRLIYFSYDVKMKEKGDIPEGYSVSREKKERFSLILESASTNQTSMYLCASSSGQNTEAFFGQGTRLTVV.

This chain joins TRBV25-1 and TRBJ1-4, with 7 bases matching TRBD1. This CDR3 spans 14 amino acids. V lost 3 bases and J lost 6; bases outside the gene matches: 4. In germline, CDR1 is MGHDK, CDR2 SYGVNS. CDR3 amino acids: CASSETGLHEKLFF. The DNA for the CDR3 is TGTGCCAGCAGTGAGACAGGGTTACATGAAAAACTGTTTTTT. Full variable domain (remainder filled in from reference TRBV25-1 and TRBJ1-4): EADIYQTPRYLVIGTGKKITLECSQTMGHDKMYWYQQDPGMELHLIHYSYGVNSTEKGDLSSESTVSRIRTEHFPLTLESARPSHTSQYLCASSETGLHEKLFFGSGTQLSVL.

The chain employs TRBV5-1 and TRBJ2-1; 8 nucleotides agree with TRBD2. V was clipped by 1 base and J by 6 bases; unmatched bases: 6. The CDR3 is made up of 15 amino acids. The germline CDR1 and CDR2 sequences are SGHRS and YFSETQ. The DNA of the CDR3 is TGCGCCAGCAGCTTGCCGAGCGGGGGTGGCAATGAGCAGTTCTTC. Its translation is CASSLPSGGGNEQFF. Using reference TRBV5-1 and TRBJ2-1 for the parts outside the CDR3, the full variable domain is KAGVTQTPRYLIKTRGQQVTLSCSPISGHRSVSWYQQTPGQGLQFLFEYFSETQRNKGNFPGRFSGRQFSNSRSEMNVSTLELGDSALYLCASSLPSGGGNEQFFGPGTRLTVL.

This rearrangement joins TRBV5-4 to TRBJ2-1; 8 bases are a match to TRBD1. CDR1 is SGHNT and CDR2 is YYREEE in the germline V gene (reference sequence). The V segment lost 5 bases and the J segment 0 bases; nucleotides outside the gene matches: 4. The CDR3 consists of 15 residues. CDR3 coding DNA: TGTGCCAGCAGACAACAGGGGGGCTCCTACAATGAGCAGTTCTTC. This gives the protein CASRQQGGSYNEQFF.

This chain uses TRBV19 with TRBJ2-5; 9 bases align to TRBD1. The V segment lost 4 bases and the J segment 3 bases; nucleotides outside the gene matches: 3. The V gene's germline CDR1 is LNHDA and CDR2 SQIVND (reference sequence). There are 14 residues in the CDR3. The CDR3 nucleotides read TGTGCCAGTAGTAGGGGACAGGGAAAAGAGACCCAGTACTTC. Encoded protein: CASSRGQGKETQYF.

This clone has a single count. The chain recombines TRBV6-5 with TRBJ1-2, with TRBD1 matching over 11 bases. There are 16 residues in the CDR3. CDR1 and CDR2 (germline): MNHEY, SVGAGI. V lost 4 bases and J lost 7; bases outside the gene matches: 11. The CDR3: CASSSAGQGAMFGYTF. The CDR3 coding sequence is TGTGCCAGCAGTTCCGCCGGACAGGGGGCCATGTTTGGCTACACCTTC.

The genes are TRBV5-1 and TRBJ2-1, with D maybe TRBD1 (6 bases). The germline gives CDR1 SGHRS, CDR2 YFSETQ. The ends were cut back, 5 bases at V and 8 bases at J, with 14 bases in the middle. This CDR3 is built from 13 residues. The CDR3 nucleotides are TGCGCCAGCAGTCCGATGGGGGCCGATGAGCAGTTCTTC. This sequence encodes CASSPMGADEQFF. The complete variable domain, with remaining parts taken from reference TRBV5-1 and TRBJ2-1, reads KAGVTQTPRYLIKTRGQQVTLSCSPISGHRSVSWYQQTPGQGLQFLFEYFSETQRNKGNFPGRFSGRQFSNSRSEMNVSTLELGDSALYLCASSPMGADEQFFGPGTRLTVL.

This sequence joins TRBV11-2 and TRBJ2-7; 8 nucleotides line up with TRBD1. This CDR3 comprises 14 residues. Germline assignment: CDR1 SGHAT and CDR2 FQNNGV. The ends lost 5 bases at V and 2 bases at J; junction bases unmatched: 5. As DNA, the CDR3 is TGTGCCAGCAGCGTCGACAGGGGCGCCTACGAGCAGTACTTC. As protein: CASSVDRGAYEQYF.

This chain connects TRBV6-1 to TRBJ1-2; 8 nucleotides line up with TRBD1. This CDR3 contains 14 residues. V trimming: 4 bases; J trimming: 3 bases; junction bases outside the gene matches: 4. Germline V gene data show CDR1 as MNHNS and CDR2 as SASEGT. The CDR3 sequence: CASSARTGYYGYTF. CDR3 DNA sequence: TGTGCCAGCAGTGCCCGGACAGGGTACTATGGCTACACCTTC.

The V call is TRBV7-3, the J call TRBJ2-7; 7 bases map to TRBD1. The V segment lost 1 base and the J segment 3 bases; nucleotides outside the gene matches: 3. Germline CDR1 SGHTA, CDR2 FQGTGA. This CDR3 comprises 14 residues. The chain's CDR3 is CASSLSTGDYEQYF. DNA of the CDR3: TGTGCCAGCAGCTTAAGTACAGGGGACTACGAGCAGTACTTC.

This chain connects TRBV29-1 to TRBJ1-1, with D unresolved. Trimming shortened V by 6 bases and J by 6 bases, and 8 bases separated the two germline ends. CDR3 length: 10 residues. The germline gives CDR1 SQVTM, CDR2 ANQGSEA. This CDR3 is CSVASAEAFF. The CDR3 DNA reads TGCAGCGTCGCGTCTGCTGAAGCTTTCTTT. Variable domain in full (rest from reference TRBV29-1 and TRBJ1-1): SAVISQKPSRDICQRGTSLTIQCQVDSQVTMMFWYRQQPGQSLTLIATANQGSEATYESGFVIDKFPISRPNLTFSTLTVSNMSPEDSSIYLCSVASAEAFFGQGTRLTVV.

The genes are TRBV10-3 and TRBJ1-2, with 7 bases lining up with TRBD1. CDR3 length equals 14 residues. Looked up from germline, CDR1 is ENHRY and CDR2 is SYGVKD. V dropped 6 bases and J dropped 3; count of bases not matched to a gene: 7. CDR3 nucleotide sequence: TGTGCCATCAGACCGACAGGGTCGGACTATGGCTACACCTTC. Protein: CAIRPTGSDYGYTF.